The next 11 T cell receptor beta chains were all read from a single sample in a study of T cells in Graves' hyperthyroidism and ophthalmopathy. Researchers amplified the TCR beta CDR3 regions from RNA transcripts. In the first-round RT-PCR of the TCR CDR3, the HTBI primer set was used. TCRdb called the multiplex PCR reads again in MiXCR, with one record for every CDR3 protein. The sample yields 380,000 or so distinct CDR3 sequences, around an eighth seen once. Sequenced sample: blood. These receptors were collected from a man between 25 and 39 years old with Graves' hyperthyroidism that later progressed to Graves' ophthalmopathy.

This clonotype occurred a few times. The V call is TRBV7-3, the J call TRBJ2-6; 8 positions agree with TRBD1. The CDR3 extends over 15 amino acids. From germline, CDR1 is SGHTA and CDR2 FQGTGA. The junction had 3 bases not matched to a gene; V was cut back by 8 bases and J by 0 bases. This CDR3 is CASGQGLSGANVLTF. For the CDR3, the DNA is TGTGCCAGCGGACAGGGCCTCTCTGGGGCCAACGTCCTGACTTTC.

CDR3 region: CASSPGTGRNYGYTF. The CDR3 DNA sequence: TGTGCCAGCTCACCAGGGACAGGGCGGAACTATGGCTACACCTTC. The rearrangement links TRBV18 to TRBJ1-2; TRBD1 matches 9 bases. The length of the CDR3 is 15 residues. The V segment lost 2 bases and the J segment 2 bases; nucleotides outside the gene matches: 3. The germline gives CDR1 KGHSH, CDR2 LQKENI. Full variable domain (rest looked up from reference TRBV18 and TRBJ1-2): NAGVMQNPRHLVRRRGQEARLRCSPMKGHSHVYWYRQLPEEGLKFMVYLQKENIIDESGMPKERFSAEFPKEGPSILRIQQVVRGDSAAYFCASSPGTGRNYGYTFGSGTRLTVV.

This clonotype was detected ten times or more. The chain has TRBV12-3 or TRBV12-4 and TRBJ1-6; D might be TRBD1 (6 bases). CDR3 length equals 16 residues. Trimming took off 5 bases at V and 7 bases at J, with 18 bases between the two ends. The CDR3 protein is CASSVDSLLGNSPLHF. DNA for the CDR3: TGTGCCAGCAGTGTGGACAGCCTCCTCGGGAATTCACCCCTCCACTTT.

The chain uses TRBV29-1 and TRBJ2-7; D is unclear. The CDR3 totals 12 residues. V lost 7 bases, J lost 3 bases, and 13 bases lay in between. CDR1 is SQVTM and CDR2 is ANQGSEA in the germline V gene. The CDR3 region is CSGLHENYEQYF. The CDR3, as DNA: TGCAGCGGGCTCCATGAGAACTACGAGCAGTACTTC.

This clonotype appeared many times. The chain carries TRBV27 and TRBJ2-1; no reliable D call. Germline CDR1 is MNHEY and CDR2 is SMNVEV (reference sequence). Trimming stripped 2 bases from V and 0 bases from J, with 5 bases between. CDR3 length: 14 amino acids. The chain's CDR3 is CASSLAVSYNEQFF. The CDR3 DNA reads as TGTGCCAGCAGTTTAGCGGTCTCCTACAATGAGCAGTTCTTC.

This clonotype was counted only a few times. V and J are TRBV6-1 and TRBJ2-2; TRBD2 is a possible D gene (5 bases). Trimming stripped 6 bases from V and 0 bases from J, with 11 bases between. Germline values: CDR1 MNHNS, CDR2 SASEGT. The CDR3 consists of 15 residues. The CDR3 DNA reads TGTGCCAGCAGCCGCGCGGGCGCGAACACCGGGGAGCTGTTTTTT. Amino acids: CASSRAGANTGELFF.

This clonotype was counted many times. The chain carries TRBV10-2 and TRBJ2-7, with 7 bases matching TRBD1. The J segment lost 2 bases and the V segment lost 6 bases, leaving 7 bases of the junction unmatched. The length of the CDR3 is 14 residues. Per germline, CDR1 WSHSY and CDR2 SAAADI. CDR3 sequence reads: CASRTWDRPYEQYF. In nucleotides, the CDR3 is TGCGCCAGCAGAACTTGGGACAGACCCTACGAGCAGTACTTC.

In its sample, this clonotype was seen a few times. The gene calls are TRBV18 and TRBJ2-1; 16 bases match TRBD2. V shed 3 bases, J shed 14 bases, and the junction held 4 bases outside the gene matches. The CDR3 length is 14 residues. Germline CDR1 is KGHSH and CDR2 is LQKENI. Here the CDR3 reads CASSPPGLAGGEFF. In nucleotides, the CDR3 is TGTGCCAGCTCACCCCCGGGACTAGCGGGGGGGGAGTTCTTC.

This clonotype was detected ten times or more. The chain has TRBV6-2 or TRBV6-3 and TRBJ1-5; D gene ambiguous. The CDR3 consists of 15 residues. Germline loops: CDR1 MNHEY, CDR2 SVGEGT. V dropped 2 bases and J dropped 0 bases, with 8 bases sitting between them. Here the CDR3 DNA reads TGTGCCAGCAGTTACGGCGGGTATAGCAATCAGCCCCAGCATTTT. Amino acids: CASSYGGYSNQPQHF.

This clonotype came up many times. The V gene is TRBV28, the J gene TRBJ1-4; no firm D call. Germline V gene data show CDR1 as MDHEN and CDR2 as SYDVKM. CDR3 length: 14 residues. V was clipped by 2 bases and J by 4 bases, with 8 bases between them. Here the CDR3 reads CASSLERINEKLFF. CDR3 sequence (DNA): TGTGCCAGCAGTTTAGAAAGGATTAATGAAAAACTGTTTTTT.

This clonotype was recorded a few times. This chain links TRBV19 with TRBJ1-5; possibly TRBD1 for D (6 bases). Trimming cost V 7 bases and J 0 bases, with 13 bases left between them. Germline V gives CDR1 LNHDA, CDR2 SQIVND (reference sequence). This CDR3 is 15 amino acids long. Here the CDR3 reads CASTLTGYSNQPQHF. Written as DNA, the CDR3 is TGTGCCAGTACCCTGACAGGCTATAGCAATCAGCCCCAGCATTTT.